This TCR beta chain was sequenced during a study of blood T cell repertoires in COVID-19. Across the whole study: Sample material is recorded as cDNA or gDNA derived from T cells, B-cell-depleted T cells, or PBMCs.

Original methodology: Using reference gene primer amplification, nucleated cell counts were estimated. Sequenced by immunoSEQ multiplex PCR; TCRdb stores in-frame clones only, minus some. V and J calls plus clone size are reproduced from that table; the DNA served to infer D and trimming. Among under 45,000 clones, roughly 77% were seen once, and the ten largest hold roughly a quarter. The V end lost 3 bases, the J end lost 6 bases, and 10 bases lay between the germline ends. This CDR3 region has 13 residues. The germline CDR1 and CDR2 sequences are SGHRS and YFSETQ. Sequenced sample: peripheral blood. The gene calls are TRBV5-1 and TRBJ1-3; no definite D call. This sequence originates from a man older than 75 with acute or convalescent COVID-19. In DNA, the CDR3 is TGCGCCAGCAGCTCTACCTACCCAAACACCATATATTTT. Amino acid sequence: CASSSTYPNTIYF.